The 32 T cell receptor beta chains below were found in one sample sequenced in a study of T cell responses to AZD1222 COVID-19 vaccine (dated by TCRdb to 2020 to 2023). Preparation of the library involved the immunoSEQ multiplex PCR assay. TCRdb mirrors the immuneACCESS table, restricted to in-frame sequences. Some clones are absent from its copies; in checked studies, under half trace to an unresolved V gene, and the reason for the others is unknown. The sample profile shows some 180,000 clones; around 92% of them were found once. The top ten clonotypes cover about 10% of the sample. In the paper's terms, the time point label means: baseline before first vaccination. The source material was peripheral blood, sampled on day 0 of AZD1222 vaccination. These receptors came from an adult in good health.

The V and J genes are TRBV19 and TRBJ2-1; D is uncertain. The V end was cut by 5 bases, the J end by 5 bases, with 13 bases between. The CDR3 is 14 amino acids. Germline V lookup: CDR1 LNHDA, CDR2 SQIVND (reference sequence). CDR3 region: CASSSWTDDNEQFF. The CDR3 DNA reads TGTGCCAGTAGTTCTTGGACGGATGACAATGAGCAGTTCTTC. Full variable domain (remainder filled in from reference TRBV19 and TRBJ2-1): DGGITQSPKYLFRKEGQNVTLSCEQNLNHDAMYWYRQDPGQGLRLIYYSQIVNDFQKGDIAEGYSVSREKKESFPLTVTSAQKNPTAFYLCASSSWTDDNEQFFGPGTRLTVL.

This chain joins TRBV28 and TRBJ2-2; no clear D gene. Looked up from germline, CDR1 is MDHEN and CDR2 is SYDVKM. Trimming took off 6 bases at V and 3 bases at J, with 11 bases between the two ends. This CDR3 is built from 14 residues. This CDR3 reads CASSYDTYTGELFF. CDR3 bases: TGTGCCAGCAGCTATGACACGTACACCGGGGAGCTGTTTTTT.

This chain uses TRBV11-2 with TRBJ1-4, with D possibly being TRBD1 (5 bases). The CDR3 has 14 amino acids. Trimming shortened V by 4 bases and J by 4 bases, and 10 bases separated the two germline ends. Germline V CDR1 and CDR2: SGHAT, FQNNGV. The CDR3 protein is CASSYDSYNEKLFF. The CDR3 bases are TGTGCCAGCAGCTACGACAGCTATAATGAAAAACTGTTTTTT.

The chain has TRBV30 and TRBJ1-6; no definite D call. The CDR3 runs to 12 residues. Between the trimmed V and J ends, which lost 5 bases and 4 bases, there was a span of 6 bases. CDR1 is GTSNPN and CDR2 is SVGIG in the germline V gene (reference sequence). CDR3 region: CAWGVYNSPLHF. In DNA, the CDR3 is TGTGCCTGGGGCGTTTATAATTCACCCCTCCACTTT.

The V call is TRBV15, the J call TRBJ1-5; 7 nucleotides match TRBD1. This CDR3 is built from 13 residues. V gave up 6 bases and J gave up 5 bases; unmatched junction bases: 4. The germline V gene encodes CDR1 LNHNV and CDR2 YYDKDF (reference sequence). The CDR3 bases are TGTGCCACCAGGACAGGGCTTGATCAGCCCCAGCATTTT. This sequence encodes CATRTGLDQPQHF.

The chain couples TRBV7-2 to TRBJ2-1; D unresolved. Trimming removed 2 bases from V and 1 base from J, with 18 bases in between. Germline V gene lookup returns CDR1 SGHTA and CDR2 FQGNSA. CDR3 length: 18 amino acids. In DNA form, the CDR3 reads TGTGCCAGCAGCTTACTCGGCGTATTGACGTTTTCCTACAATGAGCAGTTCTTC. Its translation is CASSLLGVLTFSYNEQFF.

The rearrangement joins TRBV19 to TRBJ1-1; weak D call: TRBD1 (5 bases). The CDR3 extends over 15 amino acids. CDR1 LNHDA and CDR2 SQIVND come from the germline V gene (reference sequence). V was shortened by 5 bases and J by 1 base, with 14 bases between the two germline ends. The CDR3 region has the DNA TGTGCCAGTAGTCCCCTAGGACAAAGGAACACTGAAGCTTTCTTT. This codes for CASSPLGQRNTEAFF.

This clone occurred once. V gene TRBV5-1 combines with J gene TRBJ2-5, with 8 positions matching TRBD1. The CDR3 is 18 amino acids. Germline values: CDR1 SGHRS, CDR2 YFSETQ. After removal of 5 bases from V and 0 bases from J, the junction contained 15 bases not matched to a gene. The DNA for the CDR3 is TGCGCCAGCAGTCACCGATCGTCAGGGGGCCCTTACCAAGAGACCCAGTACTTC. Protein: CASSHRSSGGPYQETQYF. Full variable domain (outside the CDR3, taken from reference TRBV5-1 and TRBJ2-5): KAGVTQTPRYLIKTRGQQVTLSCSPISGHRSVSWYQQTPGQGLQFLFEYFSETQRNKGNFPGRFSGRQFSNSRSEMNVSTLELGDSALYLCASSHRSSGGPYQETQYFGPGTRLLVL.

This chain connects TRBV4-3 to TRBJ1-1; no definite D call. Germline V gene sequence: CDR1 LGHNA, CDR2 YSLEER. This CDR3 contains 14 residues. Trimming removed 2 bases at V and 0 bases at J, with 7 bases between. CDR3 bases: TGCGCCAGCAGCCAAAACGGCGTGAACACTGAAGCTTTCTTT. Translating it yields CASSQNGVNTEAFF.

CDR3 in DNA: TGTGCCAGCAGCTTGGGGACAGGGCGGCCTGAGCAGTTCTTC. This gives the protein CASSLGTGRPEQFF. The chain combines TRBV7-3 with TRBJ2-1; the match to TRBD1 covers 9 bases. The junction had 6 bases not matched to a gene; V was cut back by 3 bases and J by 9 bases. CDR1 and CDR2 (germline): SGHTA, FQGTGA. The CDR3 has 14 amino acids. Full variable domain (rest looked up from reference TRBV7-3 and TRBJ2-1): GAGVSQTPSNKVTEKGKYVELRCDPISGHTALYWYRQSLGQGPEFLIYFQGTGAADDSGLPNDRFFAVRPEGSVSTLKIQRTERGDSAVYLCASSLGTGRPEQFFGPGTRLTVL.

The rearrangement uses TRBV2 and TRBJ2-1, with 8 bases aligning to TRBD2. The germline V gene has CDR1 SNHLY and CDR2 FYNNEI. Trimming took 6 bases from V and 3 from J; bases not matched to a gene: 7. The CDR3 totals 15 residues. CDR3 sequence: CASRPGGGFYNEQFF. The CDR3, as DNA: TGTGCCAGCAGGCCCGGGGGGGGTTTCTACAATGAGCAGTTCTTC.

The chain recombines TRBV28 with TRBJ1-2; 8 bases line up with TRBD1. CDR1 and CDR2 (germline): MDHEN, SYDVKM. This CDR3 has 15 amino acids. With 1 base clipped from V and 3 bases from J, the junction kept 4 bases outside the gene matches. The CDR3 DNA reads TGTGCCAGCAGTTTATCAGGGGGCCATCACTATGGCTACACCTTC. This translates into CASSLSGGHHYGYTF.

The J gene is TRBJ2-3, the V gene TRBV2; 7 nucleotides match TRBD1. The length of the CDR3 is 13 residues. After removal of 9 bases from V and 2 bases from J, the junction contained 5 bases not matched to a gene. Germline V CDR1 and CDR2: SNHLY, FYNNEI. CDR3 residues: CARRDRYTDTQYF. CDR3 nucleotides: TGTGCCAGACGGGACAGATACACAGATACGCAGTATTTT.

The chain uses TRBV11-2 and TRBJ1-6; 10 bases line up with TRBD1. Germline CDR1 and CDR2: SGHAT and FQNNGV. With V trimmed by 3 bases and J by 7 bases, 3 bases remained unmatched. CDR3 size: 15 residues. CDR3 amino acids: CASSFAGQGNSPLHF. The CDR3 nucleotides are TGTGCCAGCAGCTTCGCGGGACAGGGGAATTCACCCCTCCACTTT.

The CDR3 sequence is CASRDTFNGELFF. CDR3 bases: TGTGCCAGCAGGGACACCTTTAACGGGGAGCTGTTTTTT. The chain is built from TRBV9 and TRBJ2-2; D might be TRBD1 (5 bases). From germline, CDR1 is SGDLS and CDR2 YYNGEE. The V end was cut by 5 bases, the J end by 7 bases, with 12 bases between. The CDR3 totals 13 residues.

V usage is TRBV18 and J usage is TRBJ2-2, with D hard to call. V lost 1 base and J lost 6, with 12 bases in between. Germline V gives CDR1 KGHSH, CDR2 LQKENI. The CDR3 loop spans 15 amino acids. CDR3 region: CASSPQGSGSGELFF. The CDR3 DNA reads as TGTGCCAGCTCACCACAGGGTTCAGGATCCGGGGAGCTGTTTTTT.

The V call is TRBV4-1, the J call TRBJ1-2; possibly TRBD1 for D (5 bases). CDR3 size: 15 residues. Trimming removed 1 base at V and 4 bases at J, with 13 bases between. Germline-derived CDR1 and CDR2 are MGHRA and YSYEKL. The CDR3 is CASSQGRGVGYGYTF. CDR3 DNA: TGCGCCAGCAGCCAAGGTAGGGGAGTTGGCTATGGCTACACCTTC.

This chain uses TRBV28 with TRBJ1-1; possibly TRBD1 for D (5 bases). V gave up 8 bases and J gave up 1 base, with 17 bases separating them. The CDR3 spans 15 residues. CDR1 and CDR2 from the germline V gene are MDHEN and SYDVKM. CDR3 protein: CASGPHWQGNTEAFF. The CDR3 region has the DNA TGTGCCAGCGGCCCTCACTGGCAGGGGAACACTGAAGCTTTCTTT.

The CDR3 reads CASSPTGTGSGNTIYF. CDR3 in DNA: TGTGCCAGCTCACCTACCGGGACAGGGTCTGGAAACACCATATATTTT. The J gene is TRBJ1-3, the V gene TRBV18, with TRBD1 identical over 9 bases. The germline CDR1 and CDR2 sequences are KGHSH and LQKENI. Trimming at V came to 3 bases and at J to 1 base, leaving 4 bases not matched to a gene. The CDR3 runs 16 residues.

CDR3 nucleotide sequence: TGTGCCAGTAGTATAGATTCCCAGGGGTACGAGCAGTACTTC. This encodes CASSIDSQGYEQYF. This chain connects TRBV19 to TRBJ2-7, with TRBD1 as a possible D gene (6 bases). CDR1 is LNHDA and CDR2 is SQIVND in the germline V gene (reference sequence). The CDR3 is made up of 14 amino acids. The ends were cut back, 0 bases at V and 4 bases at J, with 10 bases in the middle.

V usage is TRBV5-4 and J usage is TRBJ2-3, with TRBD1 identical over 9 bases. Germline CDR1 and CDR2: SGHNT and YYREEE (reference sequence). This CDR3 region has 15 residues. Trimming at V came to 4 bases and at J to 2 bases, leaving 5 bases not matched to a gene. The CDR3 coding sequence is TGTGCCAGCAGCCGGGGACAGGGACTCACAGATACGCAGTATTTT. Translation gives CASSRGQGLTDTQYF.

The chain combines TRBV15 with TRBJ1-2, with 7 bases that match TRBD1. The J segment lost 2 bases and the V segment lost 3 bases, leaving 3 bases of the junction unmatched. The CDR3 length is 14 residues. Germline V gene lookup returns CDR1 LNHNV and CDR2 YYDKDF (reference sequence). CDR3 region: CATSRGTDNYGYTF. The CDR3 DNA reads as TGTGCCACCAGCAGGGGGACAGACAACTATGGCTACACCTTC. Drawing the rest from reference TRBV15 and TRBJ1-2, the complete variable domain is DAMVIQNPRYQVTQFGKPVTLSCSQTLNHNVMYWYQQKSSQAPKLLFHYYDKDFNNEADTPDNFQSRRPNTSFCFLDIRSPGLGDTAMYLCATSRGTDNYGYTFGSGTRLTVV.

This sequence joins TRBV5-5 and TRBJ1-1; 8 bases line up with TRBD1. Germline V gene data show CDR1 as SGHKS and CDR2 as YYEKEE (reference sequence). After removal of 0 bases from V and 4 bases from J, the junction contained 2 bases not matched to a gene. CDR3 size: 14 residues. The CDR3 region is CASSLAGGGTEAFF. The CDR3 nucleotides are TGTGCCAGCAGCTTGGCAGGGGGCGGCACTGAAGCTTTCTTT. The full variable domain, with the rest looked up from reference TRBV5-5 and TRBJ1-1, is DAGVTQSPTHLIKTRGQQVTLRCSPISGHKSVSWYQQVLGQGPQFIFQYYEKEERGRGNFPDRFSARQFPNYSSELNVNALLLGDSALYLCASSLAGGGTEAFFGQGTRLTVV.

The DNA of the CDR3 is TGTGCCAGCAGCCAATCCGTCAGGAATTCACCCCTCCACTTT. Its translation is CASSQSVRNSPLHF. The chain combines TRBV14 with TRBJ1-6; D not certain. Looked up from germline, CDR1 is SGHDN and CDR2 is FVKESK. This CDR3 spans 14 amino acids. The V gene lost 2 bases and the J gene lost 7 bases, with 9 bases spanning the gap.

V is TRBV3-1 (or the pseudogene TRBV3-2) and J is TRBJ2-3; a weak D match, TRBD2 (5 bases). Trimming stripped 1 base from V and 3 bases from J, with 14 bases between. The CDR3 totals 16 residues. CDR1 and CDR2 (germline): LGHDT, YNNKEL (reference sequence). The CDR3 DNA is TGTGCCAGCAGCCAAGCTTCGTGGGAGAGGACAGATACGCAGTATTTT. This gives the protein CASSQASWERTDTQYF.

J is TRBJ1-5 and V is TRBV7-2; the match to TRBD1 covers 11 bases. Per germline, CDR1 SGHTA and CDR2 FQGNSA. Losses at the gene ends were 5 bases for V and 5 bases for J; bases not matched to a gene: 5. The CDR3 spans 15 residues. The CDR3 loop reads CASSSRTGGHQPQHF. The CDR3, as DNA: TGTGCCAGCAGCAGCCGGACAGGGGGCCATCAGCCCCAGCATTTT.

The V gene is TRBV5-4, the J gene TRBJ1-6; D unresolved. V lost 6 bases to trimming and J lost 7 bases, with 14 bases between them. The germline V gene has CDR1 SGHNT and CDR2 YYREEE (reference sequence). The CDR3 runs 14 residues. The chain's CDR3 is CASTLAAPNSPLHF. Here the CDR3 DNA reads TGTGCCAGCACCCTGGCGGCTCCAAATTCACCCCTCCACTTT.

The CDR3 region is CASSEEMGAGDRRSTF. The DNA for the CDR3 is TGTGCCAGCAGTGAAGAGATGGGAGCAGGCGATCGGCGTAGTACCTTC. V is TRBV6-1 and J is TRBJ1-2; unclear D gene. Trimming removed 1 base from V and 14 bases from J, with 26 bases in between. The CDR3 extends over 16 amino acids. Germline-derived CDR1 and CDR2 are MNHNS and SASEGT.

The chain has TRBV14 and TRBJ1-2, with a tentative D call TRBD1 (5 bases). CDR3 length: 11 amino acids. Germline CDR1 and CDR2: SGHDN and FVKESK. The V end was cut by 8 bases, the J end by 4 bases, with 8 bases between. The CDR3 reads CASGGAYGYTF. The CDR3 coding sequence is TGTGCCAGCGGGGGTGCCTATGGCTACACCTTC. Supplemented by reference TRBV14 and TRBJ1-2, the full variable domain reads EAGVTQFPSHSVIEKGQTVTLRCDPISGHDNLYWYRRVMGKEIKFLLHFVKESKQDESGMPNNRFLAERTGGTYSTLKVQPAELEDSGVYFCASGGAYGYTFGSGTRLTVV.

This sequence joins TRBV5-5 and TRBJ2-7; perhaps TRBD1 as D (6 bases). The CDR3 runs to 12 residues. Trimming stripped 4 bases from V and 3 bases from J, with 8 bases between. The germline V gene has CDR1 SGHKS and CDR2 YYEKEE (reference sequence). The DNA for the CDR3 is TGTGCCAGCAGCCCGACAGGCTACGAGCAGTACGTC. This encodes CASSPTGYEQYV.

V usage is TRBV27 and J usage is TRBJ1-1; D uncertain. Trimming took off 3 bases at V and 1 base at J, with 9 bases between the two ends. CDR3 length equals 14 residues. Germline CDR1 is MNHEY and CDR2 is SMNVEV (reference sequence). CDR3 DNA sequence: TGTGCCAGCAGTTTTTCCTCCGGGAACACTGAAGCTTTCTTT. It encodes CASSFSSGNTEAFF.

The chain combines TRBV6-6 with TRBJ1-5, with TRBD1 as a possible D gene (5 bases). V dropped 6 bases and J dropped 6 bases, with 18 bases sitting between them. Germline CDR1 is MNHNY and CDR2 is SVGAGI (reference sequence). This CDR3 comprises 15 residues. The CDR3 sequence: CASSSGRTSGQPQHF. CDR3 coding DNA: TGTGCCAGCAGCTCGGGACGGACGAGCGGTCAGCCCCAGCATTTT.